The 20 T cell receptor beta chains below were found in one sample sequenced in a study of a mutant IDH1 vaccine in newly diagnosed glioma. No antigen has been identified for these receptors. This sample's time point: week 47, end of study. What each vaccine dose contained was 300 ug of mutant IDH1 20-mer peptide, accompanied by topical imiquimod. Generated by immunoSEQ multiplex PCR, the TCRdb table keeps only in-frame clones and is missing some. The profile shows about 13,000 clones, 70% to 80% of them singletons. The sample consisted of PBMCs, taken from a glioma patient whose treatment included an IDH1 peptide vaccine. Source of these receptors: a woman aged 35 to 49 with glioma.

The DNA for the CDR3 is TGTGCCAGCAGTTATTTCTCCCCCGAGGGGGAGCTGTTTTTT. Translated: CASSYFSPEGELFF. The chain is built from TRBV6-5 and TRBJ2-2; D is unclear. The V gene's germline CDR1 is MNHEY and CDR2 SVGAGI. V dropped 3 bases and J dropped 8 bases, with 13 bases sitting between them. There are 14 residues in the CDR3.

The chain uses TRBV5-4 and TRBJ1-4, with TRBD1 matching over 8 bases. Germline CDR1 and CDR2: SGHNT and YYREEE (reference sequence). The CDR3 loop spans 16 amino acids. V was clipped by 0 bases and J by 7 bases; unmatched bases: 8. CDR3 nucleotides: TGTGCCAGCAGCTTGGGGTCCAGGGGGCCTAGTGAAAAACTGTTTTTT. Translated: CASSLGSRGPSEKLFF.

CDR3: CASSQGDTRSSYEQYF. The CDR3 bases are TGCGCCAGCAGCCAAGGAGACACGAGGAGCTCCTACGAGCAGTACTTC. The chain combines TRBV4-3 with TRBJ2-7; D ambiguous. The length of the CDR3 is 16 residues. Per germline, CDR1 LGHNA and CDR2 YSLEER. The ends were cut back, 1 base at V and 0 bases at J, with 13 bases in the middle.

V gene TRBV5-1 combines with J gene TRBJ1-2, with D possibly matching TRBD1 (6 bases). Germline CDR1 is SGHRS and CDR2 is YFSETQ. There are 13 residues in the CDR3. Between the trimmed V and J ends, which lost 4 bases and 3 bases, there was a span of 10 bases. This chain's CDR3 is CASSPEGDYGYTF. The DNA for the CDR3 is TGCGCCAGCAGCCCCGAGGGGGACTATGGCTACACCTTC.

With regard to this clone: At one end the junction does not follow the germline gene, possibly because of a read error. The J gene is TRBJ1-1, the V gene TRBV15, with D possibly TRBD1 on 6 matching bases. Germline CDR1 and CDR2: LNHNV and YYDKDF (reference sequence). This CDR3 contains 15 residues. The CDR3 region is CATSREERVKQGLSF. The CDR3 DNA sequence: TGTGCCACCAGCAGAGAGGAGAGGGTGAAACAGGGCCTCTCTTTT.

This clone showed up just a few times. The gene calls are TRBV7-2 and TRBJ2-5; D gene unclear. The V end was cut by 2 bases, the J end by 4 bases, with 14 bases between. The V gene's germline CDR1 is SGHTA and CDR2 FQGNSA. The CDR3 is made up of 15 amino acids. The CDR3 DNA sequence: TGTGCCAGCAGCTTAAGGCAGGACCCTCGAGAGACCCAGTACTTC. It codes for CASSLRQDPRETQYF.

V is TRBV28 and J is TRBJ1-4; D unresolved. Germline V lookup: CDR1 MDHEN, CDR2 SYDVKM. V was trimmed by 7 bases and J by 5 bases, leaving 17 bases between them. CDR3 length: 15 amino acids. CDR3 sequence: CASTFGGRSNEKLFF. In DNA form, the CDR3 reads TGTGCCAGCACCTTTGGCGGGAGAAGCAATGAAAAACTGTTTTTT.

The rearrangement links TRBV29-1 to TRBJ2-3, with 11 bases identical to TRBD2. Losses at the gene ends were 5 bases for V and 2 bases for J; bases not matched to a gene: 21. The length of the CDR3 is 20 residues. Germline V lookup: CDR1 SQVTM, CDR2 ANQGSEA. The DNA of the CDR3 is TGCAGCGTTCCTCAAACCCGACTAGCGGGGCCTCGGGGTTTCACAGATACGCAGTATTTT. Residues: CSVPQTRLAGPRGFTDTQYF.

In this sample, this clone turned up a few times. The genes are TRBV9 and TRBJ1-1; D possibly corresponds to TRBD1 (6 bases). The germline V and J ends were trimmed by 4 bases and 1 base, with 11 bases remaining between them. Looked up from germline, CDR1 is SGDLS and CDR2 is YYNGEE. This CDR3 spans 14 amino acids. The CDR3 region has the DNA TGTGCCAGCAGCTTACAGGGACAGAACACTGAAGCTTTCTTT. Protein: CASSLQGQNTEAFF.

This chain connects TRBV15 to TRBJ2-5; 14 bases match TRBD2. This CDR3 is built from 17 residues. CDR1 and CDR2 (germline): LNHNV, YYDKDF (reference sequence). With 1 base clipped from V and 5 bases from J, the junction kept 6 bases outside the gene matches. CDR3 sequence: CATSRGLAGGPGETQYF. The CDR3, as DNA: TGTGCCACCAGCAGAGGACTAGCGGGGGGGCCGGGGGAGACCCAGTACTTC.

The genes are TRBV5-5 and TRBJ1-1, with D unclear. Germline CDR1 SGHKS, CDR2 YYEKEE (reference sequence). The CDR3 spans 13 residues. Trimming removed 0 bases from V and 1 base from J, with 4 bases in between. Written as DNA, the CDR3 is TGTGCCAGCAGCTTGGGGGGGAACACTGAAGCTTTCTTT. Its protein is CASSLGGNTEAFF. Full variable domain (rest looked up from reference TRBV5-5 and TRBJ1-1): DAGVTQSPTHLIKTRGQQVTLRCSPISGHKSVSWYQQVLGQGPQFIFQYYEKEERGRGNFPDRFSARQFPNYSSELNVNALLLGDSALYLCASSLGGNTEAFFGQGTRLTVV.

This chain joins TRBV7-8 and TRBJ1-2; a weak D match, TRBD1 (6 bases). Trimming removed 5 bases from V and 2 bases from J, with 9 bases in between. CDR1 SGHVS and CDR2 FQNEAQ come from the germline V gene. The CDR3 extends over 13 amino acids. CDR3 in amino acids: CASSRTENYGYTF. The CDR3 DNA reads TGTGCCAGCAGCCGGACAGAGAACTATGGCTACACCTTC.

The rearrangement links TRBV6-6 to TRBJ1-5; 7 nucleotides line up with TRBD1. The CDR3 covers 15 residues. Trimming took 2 bases from V and 6 from J; bases not matched to a gene: 7. Germline loops: CDR1 MNHNY, CDR2 SVGAGI (reference sequence). The CDR3 here is CASSYPPNRGQPQHF. DNA of the CDR3: TGTGCCAGCAGTTACCCGCCAAACAGGGGTCAGCCCCAGCATTTT.

The V and J genes are TRBV7-8 and TRBJ2-7; 8 bases align to TRBD2. The CDR3 has 14 amino acids. Germline-derived CDR1 and CDR2 are SGHVS and FQNEAQ. Losses at the gene ends were 5 bases for V and 3 bases for J; bases not matched to a gene: 6. This CDR3 is CASSRGGASYEQYF. The CDR3 region has the DNA TGTGCCAGCAGCCGGGGGGGGGCGAGCTACGAGCAGTACTTC.

The gene calls are TRBV7-2 and TRBJ2-7, with TRBD2 as a possible D gene (5 bases). The CDR3 consists of 15 residues. Per the germline V gene, CDR1 is SGHTA and CDR2 is FQGNSA. Trimming stripped 1 base from V and 2 bases from J, with 12 bases between. The DNA for the CDR3 is TGTGCCAGCAGCTTAGAGGCGTCGGGAACCTACGAGCAGTACTTC. Amino acids: CASSLEASGTYEQYF.

V gene TRBV28 combines with J gene TRBJ1-5, with D maybe TRBD1 (5 bases). The CDR3 has 14 residues. V was pared by 8 bases and J by 6 bases, with 17 bases between. Germline values: CDR1 MDHEN, CDR2 SYDVKM. The CDR3 nucleotides are TGTGCCAGCCCTGACACTCCGGGGGGTCAGCCCCAGCATTTT. Translation: CASPDTPGGQPQHF. Looking up the rest from reference TRBV28 and TRBJ1-5 gives the full variable domain: DVKVTQSSRYLVKRTGEKVFLECVQDMDHENMFWYRQDPGLGLRLIYFSYDVKMKEKGDIPEGYSVSREKKERFSLILESASTNQTSMYLCASPDTPGGQPQHFGDGTRLSIL.

The chain couples TRBV7-9 to TRBJ2-5; 7 nucleotides align to TRBD2. V trimming: 6 bases; J trimming: 2 bases; junction bases outside the gene matches: 9. Germline loops: CDR1 SEHNR, CDR2 FQNEAQ (reference sequence). The CDR3 has 15 amino acids. This CDR3 is CASSYYLGGQETQYF. The DNA of the CDR3 is TGTGCCAGCAGTTATTACCTCGGGGGGCAAGAGACCCAGTACTTC.

This clone was detected only a few times. The chain links TRBV9 to TRBJ1-1, with 7 positions matching TRBD1. V shed 4 bases and J 3 bases; nucleotides not matched to a gene: 9. This CDR3 region has 15 residues. Germline CDR1 reads SGDLS; CDR2 reads YYNGEE. CDR3 protein: CASSPHRGAYTEAFF. The CDR3 coding sequence is TGTGCCAGCAGCCCGCACAGGGGTGCGTACACTGAAGCTTTCTTT.

The chain uses TRBV27 and TRBJ2-7, with 7 bases matching TRBD2. The CDR3 consists of 12 residues. Germline V gene data show CDR1 as MNHEY and CDR2 as SMNVEV (reference sequence). Trimming at V came to 3 bases and at J to 7 bases, leaving 3 bases not matched to a gene. The CDR3 nucleotides are TGTGCCAGCAGTTTGGGAGGGAATGAGCAGTACTTC. Translated: CASSLGGNEQYF.

This clone was seen a few times. The J gene is TRBJ2-1, the V gene TRBV5-1; 9 bases agree with TRBD2. Unmatched junction bases numbered 9, after V lost 9 bases and J lost 5 bases. CDR1 is SGHRS, CDR2 YFSETQ, per germline. CDR3 length: 14 amino acids. The CDR3 reads CATAERGVDNEQFF. The CDR3 DNA reads TGCGCCACCGCTGAGCGGGGGGTGGACAATGAGCAGTTCTTC. Full variable domain (missing parts from reference TRBV5-1 and TRBJ2-1): KAGVTQTPRYLIKTRGQQVTLSCSPISGHRSVSWYQQTPGQGLQFLFEYFSETQRNKGNFPGRFSGRQFSNSRSEMNVSTLELGDSALYLCATAERGVDNEQFFGPGTRLTVL.